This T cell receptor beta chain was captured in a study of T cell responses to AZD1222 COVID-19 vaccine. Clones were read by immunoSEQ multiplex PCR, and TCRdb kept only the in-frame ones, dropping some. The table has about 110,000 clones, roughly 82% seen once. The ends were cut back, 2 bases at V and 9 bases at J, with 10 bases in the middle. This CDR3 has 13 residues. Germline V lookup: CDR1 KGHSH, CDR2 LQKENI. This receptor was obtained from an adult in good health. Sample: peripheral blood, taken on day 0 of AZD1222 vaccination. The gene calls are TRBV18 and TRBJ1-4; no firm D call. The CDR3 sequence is CASSPIRRQKLFF. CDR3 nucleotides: TGTGCCAGCTCACCAATTAGAAGGCAAAAACTGTTTTTT.